The rows below give T cell receptor beta chains drawn from one sample of a study of cytomegalovirus exposure and HLA in healthy donors. Profiled with immunoSEQ multiplex PCR; TCRdb holds only in-frame clones, not every one. This sample carries under 250,000 clones, about 72% of them seen once, and the ten largest clones take 3.8%. The specimen was PBMCs. Receptors originate from a male donor in good health and CMV-seronegative. Both conserved end residues are part of each CDR3. D genes are given only for firm matches. Size is omitted from some rows. Given values are once, few, many or a class for expanded clones.

j_call: TRBJ2-7; clone_size: few; d_call: TRBD2; v_call: TRBV7-2; cdr3_aa: CASSPGRGTYEQYF; cdr3_nt: TGTGCCAGCAGCCCCGGGAGGGGCACCTACGAGCAGTACTTC
j_call: TRBJ1-2; clone_size: NA; d_call: NA; v_call: TRBV25-1; cdr3_aa: CASSDGVYGYTF; cdr3_nt: TGTGCCAGCAGTGACGGGGTGTATGGCTACACCTTC
j_call: TRBJ2-7; clone_size: NA; d_call: NA; v_call: TRBV5-6; cdr3_aa: CASSLAGGASYEQYF; cdr3_nt: TGTGCCAGCAGCTTGGCCGGAGGGGCCTCCTACGAGCAGTACTTC
j_call: TRBJ2-7; clone_size: few; d_call: TRBD2; v_call: TRBV6-1; cdr3_aa: CASSEGAGGGYEQYF; cdr3_nt: TGTGCCAGCAGTGAAGGGGCGGGAGGAGGCTACGAGCAGTACTTC
j_call: TRBJ2-2; clone_size: NA; d_call: NA; v_call: TRBV25-1; cdr3_aa: CASSLSHGELFF; cdr3_nt: TGTGCCAGCAGTTTGAGCCACGGGGAGCTGTTTTTT
j_call: TRBJ2-7; clone_size: few; d_call: NA; v_call: TRBV5-1; cdr3_aa: CASSLDNSYEQYF; cdr3_nt: TGCGCCAGCAGCTTGGATAACTCCTACGAGCAGTACTTC
j_call: TRBJ2-7; clone_size: NA; d_call: TRBD2; v_call: TRBV2; cdr3_aa: CASSTGLAGPPRGYEQYF; cdr3_nt: TGTGCCAGCAGTACCGGACTAGCGGGACCCCCAAGGGGCTACGAGCAGTACTTC
j_call: TRBJ2-2; clone_size: NA; d_call: NA; v_call: TRBV28; cdr3_aa: CASTTNTGELFF; cdr3_nt: TGTGCCAGCACCACTAACACCGGGGAGCTGTTTTTT
j_call: TRBJ1-1; clone_size: few; d_call: TRBD1; v_call: TRBV4-1; cdr3_aa: CASSQGDRGTEAFF; cdr3_nt: TGCGCCAGCAGCCAAGGAGACAGGGGCACTGAAGCTTTCTTT
j_call: TRBJ2-1; clone_size: NA; d_call: TRBD1; v_call: TRBV28; cdr3_aa: CASSSGTGHNNEQFF; cdr3_nt: TGTGCCAGCAGTTCCGGGACAGGCCACAACAATGAGCAGTTCTTC
j_call: TRBJ1-4; clone_size: NA; d_call: TRBD1; v_call: TRBV28; cdr3_aa: CASSRTGLPEKLFF; cdr3_nt: TGTGCCAGCAGTCGGACAGGGTTGCCTGAAAAACTGTTTTTT
j_call: TRBJ2-5; clone_size: NA; d_call: NA; v_call: TRBV19; cdr3_aa: CASSPRTANRETQYF; cdr3_nt: TGTGCCAGTAGTCCGCGGACTGCAAACCGAGAGACCCAGTACTTC
j_call: TRBJ1-4; clone_size: NA; d_call: NA; v_call: TRBV25-1; cdr3_aa: CASWGAEKLFF; cdr3_nt: TGTGCCAGCTGGGGAGCTGAAAAACTGTTTTTT
j_call: TRBJ2-3; clone_size: once; d_call: TRBD2; v_call: TRBV28; cdr3_aa: CATSWGREGHDTQYF; cdr3_nt: TGTGCCACCTCATGGGGGCGGGAGGGCCACGATACGCAGTATTTT
j_call: TRBJ1-1; clone_size: NA; d_call: TRBD1; v_call: TRBV6-5; cdr3_aa: CASSYEGARNTEAFF; cdr3_nt: TGTGCCAGCAGTTACGAGGGGGCGAGGAACACTGAAGCTTTCTTT
j_call: TRBJ1-5; clone_size: NA; d_call: TRBD1; v_call: TRBV28; cdr3_aa: CASGGDSHLLQHF; cdr3_nt: TGTGCCAGCGGCGGGGACAGCCATCTTCTCCAGCATTTT
j_call: TRBJ2-7; clone_size: NA; d_call: TRBD1; v_call: TRBV18; cdr3_aa: CASSPPGQGFLKQYF; cdr3_nt: TGTGCCAGCTCACCACCGGGACAGGGATTCTTAAAGCAGTACTTC
j_call: TRBJ2-5; clone_size: once; d_call: NA; v_call: TRBV9; cdr3_aa: CASSARGGTETQYF; cdr3_nt: TGTGCCAGCAGCGCTAGGGGTGGTACGGAGACCCAGTACTTC
j_call: TRBJ2-3; clone_size: NA; d_call: TRBD2; v_call: TRBV6-5; cdr3_aa: CASSRTSGSPRAQYF; cdr3_nt: TGTGCCAGCAGTCGGACTAGCGGGAGCCCGAGGGCGCAGTATTTT
j_call: TRBJ2-7; clone_size: once; d_call: NA; v_call: TRBV11-2; cdr3_aa: CASKTDRSSYEQYF; cdr3_nt: TGTGCCAGTAAAACCGACAGAAGCTCCTACGAGCAGTACTTC
j_call: TRBJ2-7; clone_size: NA; d_call: TRBD2; v_call: TRBV6-5; cdr3_aa: CASSYGAGEYEQYF; cdr3_nt: TGTGCCAGCAGTTACGGCGCGGGAGAATACGAGCAGTACTTC
j_call: TRBJ1-1; clone_size: NA; d_call: NA; v_call: TRBV11-3; cdr3_aa: CASSSKQGEAFF; cdr3_nt: TGTGCCAGCAGCTCGAAACAGGGAGAAGCTTTCTTT
j_call: TRBJ1-2; clone_size: once; d_call: NA; v_call: TRBV7-6; cdr3_aa: CASSPVGRGYGYTF; cdr3_nt: TGTGCCAGCAGCCCGGTGGGCAGGGGCTATGGCTACACCTTC
j_call: TRBJ2-7; clone_size: NA; d_call: NA; v_call: TRBV5-1; cdr3_aa: CASSQGGGSYEQYF; cdr3_nt: TGCGCCAGCAGCCAAGGGGGGGGCTCCTACGAGCAGTACTTC
j_call: TRBJ2-1; clone_size: many; d_call: TRBD2; v_call: TRBV19; cdr3_aa: CASKELANNEQFF; cdr3_nt: TGTGCCAGTAAGGAACTAGCGAACAATGAGCAGTTCTTC
j_call: TRBJ2-2; clone_size: NA; d_call: TRBD1; v_call: TRBV7-6; cdr3_aa: CASSLRGQGYTGELFF; cdr3_nt: TGTGCCAGCAGCTTAAGGGGACAGGGGTACACCGGGGAGCTGTTTTTT
j_call: TRBJ2-1; clone_size: NA; d_call: TRBD1; v_call: TRBV5-1; cdr3_aa: CASSLGQGLDEQFF; cdr3_nt: TGCGCCAGCAGCTTGGGACAGGGGTTGGATGAGCAGTTCTTC
j_call: TRBJ2-1; clone_size: once; d_call: TRBD1; v_call: TRBV5-5; cdr3_aa: CASSTTGGSYNEQFF; cdr3_nt: TGTGCCAGCAGCACCACAGGGGGCTCCTACAATGAGCAGTTCTTC
j_call: TRBJ2-1; clone_size: NA; d_call: NA; v_call: TRBV18; cdr3_aa: CASPFREGRLSEQFF; cdr3_nt: TGTGCCAGCCCCTTTAGAGAGGGCCGCCTCAGTGAGCAGTTCTTC
j_call: TRBJ2-7; clone_size: NA; d_call: TRBD2; v_call: TRBV11-1; cdr3_aa: CASSRGGPYEQYF; cdr3_nt: TGTGCCAGCAGCCGCGGGGGTCCCTACGAGCAGTACTTC
j_call: TRBJ2-7; clone_size: few; d_call: TRBD1; v_call: TRBV5-5; cdr3_aa: CASSQEGTGGSYEQYF; cdr3_nt: TGTGCCAGCAGCCAGGAAGGGACAGGGGGCTCCTACGAGCAGTACTTC
j_call: TRBJ2-1; clone_size: NA; d_call: TRBD2; v_call: TRBV6-5; cdr3_aa: CAIKPFGRGYNEQFF; cdr3_nt: TGTGCCATCAAACCCTTCGGGAGGGGGTACAATGAGCAGTTCTTC
j_call: TRBJ1-4; clone_size: NA; d_call: TRBD1; v_call: TRBV2; cdr3_aa: CASTELGTVNEKLFF; cdr3_nt: TGTGCCAGCACCGAGTTGGGGACAGTTAATGAAAAACTGTTTTTT
j_call: TRBJ2-3; clone_size: NA; d_call: NA; v_call: TRBV10-1; cdr3_aa: CASSELSGVTDTQYF; cdr3_nt: TGCGCCAGCAGTGAGTTGTCGGGAGTCACAGATACGCAGTATTTT
j_call: TRBJ1-2; clone_size: NA; d_call: TRBD1; v_call: TRBV5-1; cdr3_aa: CASSLRDSLLYGYTF; cdr3_nt: TGCGCCAGCAGCTTGCGGGACAGCTTACTCTATGGCTACACCTTC
j_call: TRBJ2-5; clone_size: NA; d_call: NA; v_call: TRBV11-2; cdr3_aa: CASSLYLQGRLGEQYF; cdr3_nt: TGTGCCAGCAGCTTATATCTTCAGGGCCGACTCGGAGAGCAGTACTTC